This T cell receptor (beta chain) stems from a study of blood T cell repertoires in COVID-19. Study summary: Acute-phase and convalescent COVID-19 samples originated in the United States, Italy and Spain.

Methods used by the authors: Nucleated cell counts were estimated from reference gene primer amplification. Using immunoSEQ multiplex PCR, the repertoire was profiled, and TCRdb retains in-frame clones only, with some absent. That table supplies the V and J calls and clone size; D and trimming were determined from the DNA. The data contain under 100,000 clones, 81% of them singletons. Looked up from germline, CDR1 is LNHNV and CDR2 is YYDKDF (reference sequence). The CDR3 spans 15 residues. The J segment lost 6 bases and the V segment lost 1 base, leaving 7 bases of the junction unmatched. This clone was detected only a few times.

This chain links TRBV15 with TRBJ1-1; TRBD1 matches at 8 bases. Material for sequencing was peripheral blood. The origin of this receptor is a human donor in a cohort sampled during active COVID-19. DNA of the CDR3: TGTGCCACCAGCAGAGGGACAGGGAGGATCGCTGAAGCTTTCTTT. Translation gives CATSRGTGRIAEAFF. Full variable domain (outside the CDR3, taken from reference TRBV15 and TRBJ1-1): DAMVIQNPRYQVTQFGKPVTLSCSQTLNHNVMYWYQQKSSQAPKLLFHYYDKDFNNEADTPDNFQSRRPNTSFCFLDIRSPGLGDTAMYLCATSRGTGRIAEAFFGQGTRLTVV.